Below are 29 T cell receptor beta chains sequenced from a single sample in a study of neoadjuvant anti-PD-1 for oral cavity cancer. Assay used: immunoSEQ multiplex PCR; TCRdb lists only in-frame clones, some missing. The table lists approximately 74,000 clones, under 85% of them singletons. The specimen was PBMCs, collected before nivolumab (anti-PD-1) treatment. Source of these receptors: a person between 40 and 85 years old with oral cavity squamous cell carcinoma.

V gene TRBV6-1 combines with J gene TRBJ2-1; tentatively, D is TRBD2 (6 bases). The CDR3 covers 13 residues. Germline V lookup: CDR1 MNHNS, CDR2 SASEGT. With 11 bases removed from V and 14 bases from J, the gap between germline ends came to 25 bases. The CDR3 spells CALQNPLAGYEFF. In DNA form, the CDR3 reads TGTGCCCTCCAGAACCCGCTGGCGGGGTATGAGTTCTTC.

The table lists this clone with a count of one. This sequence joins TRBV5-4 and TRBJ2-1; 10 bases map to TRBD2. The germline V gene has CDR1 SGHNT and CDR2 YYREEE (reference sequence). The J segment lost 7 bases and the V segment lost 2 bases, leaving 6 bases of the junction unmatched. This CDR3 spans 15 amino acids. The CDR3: CASSLGLAGVNEQFF. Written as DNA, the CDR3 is TGTGCCAGCAGCTTAGGGCTAGCGGGAGTGAATGAGCAGTTCTTC. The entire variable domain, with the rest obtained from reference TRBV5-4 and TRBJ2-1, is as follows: ETGVTQSPTHLIKTRGQQVTLRCSSQSGHNTVSWYQQALGQGPQFIFQYYREEENGRGNFPPRFSGLQFPNYSSELNVNALELDDSALYLCASSLGLAGVNEQFFGPGTRLTVL.

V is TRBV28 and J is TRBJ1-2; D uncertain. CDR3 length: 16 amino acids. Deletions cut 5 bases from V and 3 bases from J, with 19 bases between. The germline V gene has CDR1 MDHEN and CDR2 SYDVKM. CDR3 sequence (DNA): TGTGCCAGCAGTACACAAGGCCCGTTTAGGGACTATGGCTACACCTTC. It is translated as CASSTQGPFRDYGYTF.

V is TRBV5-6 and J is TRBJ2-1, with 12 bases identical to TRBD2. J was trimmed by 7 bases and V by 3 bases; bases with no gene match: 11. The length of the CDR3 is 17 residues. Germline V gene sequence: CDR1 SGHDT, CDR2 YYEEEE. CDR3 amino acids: CASSWGSSGRAANEQFF. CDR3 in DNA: TGTGCCAGCAGCTGGGGCTCTAGCGGGAGGGCGGCAAATGAGCAGTTCTTC.

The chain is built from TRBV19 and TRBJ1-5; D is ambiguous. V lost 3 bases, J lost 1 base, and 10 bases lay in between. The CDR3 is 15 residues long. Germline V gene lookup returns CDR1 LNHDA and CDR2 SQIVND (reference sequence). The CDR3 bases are TGTGCCAGTAGTATCACACTCGTAAGCAATCAGCCCCAGCATTTT. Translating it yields CASSITLVSNQPQHF.

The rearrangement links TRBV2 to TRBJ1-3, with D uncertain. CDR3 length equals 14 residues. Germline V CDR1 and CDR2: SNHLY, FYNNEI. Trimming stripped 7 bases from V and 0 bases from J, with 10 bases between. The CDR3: CASTGDLSGNTIYF. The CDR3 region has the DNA TGTGCCAGCACGGGAGATCTCTCTGGAAACACCATATATTTT. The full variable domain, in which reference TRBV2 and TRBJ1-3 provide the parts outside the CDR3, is EPEVTQTPSHQVTQMGQEVILRCVPISNHLYFYWYRQILGQKVEFLVSFYNNEISEKSEIFDDQFSVERPDGSNFTLKIRSTKLEDSAMYFCASTGDLSGNTIYFGEGSWLTVV.

The CDR3 protein is CASSLFGLPPNEQFF. Written as DNA, the CDR3 is TGCGCCAGCAGCTTGTTTGGCCTACCCCCCAATGAGCAGTTCTTC. V gene TRBV5-1 combines with J gene TRBJ2-1, with D unresolved. Looked up from germline, CDR1 is SGHRS and CDR2 is YFSETQ. The V end lost 1 base, the J end lost 6 bases, and 14 bases lay between the germline ends. This CDR3 region has 15 residues.

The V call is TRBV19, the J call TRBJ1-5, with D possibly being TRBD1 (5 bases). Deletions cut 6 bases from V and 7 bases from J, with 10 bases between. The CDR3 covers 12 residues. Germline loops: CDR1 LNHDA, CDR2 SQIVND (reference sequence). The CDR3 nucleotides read TGTGCCAGTAGCGGCAGGGCACAGCCCCAGCATTTT. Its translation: CASSGRAQPQHF.

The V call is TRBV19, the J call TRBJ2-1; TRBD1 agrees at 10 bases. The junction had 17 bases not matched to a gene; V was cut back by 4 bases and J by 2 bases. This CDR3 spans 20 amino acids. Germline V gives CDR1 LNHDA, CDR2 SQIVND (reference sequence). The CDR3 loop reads CASSSPGQGGVKLAYNEQFF. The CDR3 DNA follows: TGTGCCAGTAGTAGTCCCGGACAGGGGGGGGTAAAACTAGCCTACAATGAGCAGTTCTTC. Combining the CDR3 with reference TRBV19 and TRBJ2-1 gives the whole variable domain DGGITQSPKYLFRKEGQNVTLSCEQNLNHDAMYWYRQDPGQGLRLIYYSQIVNDFQKGDIAEGYSVSREKKESFPLTVTSAQKNPTAFYLCASSSPGQGGVKLAYNEQFFGPGTRLTVL.

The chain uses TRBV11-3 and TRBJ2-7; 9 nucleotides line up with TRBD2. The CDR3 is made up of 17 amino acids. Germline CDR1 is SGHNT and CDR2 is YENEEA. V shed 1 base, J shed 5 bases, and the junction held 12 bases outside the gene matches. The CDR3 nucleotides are TGTGCCAGCAGCTTAGGATCGAGCGCGGGAGGGAGCGACGAGCAGTACTTC. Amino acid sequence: CASSLGSSAGGSDEQYF.

The CDR3 region is CASSHGRSSYNEQFF. The CDR3, as DNA: TGTGCCAGCAGCCATGGACGGAGCTCCTACAATGAGCAGTTCTTC. The V and J genes are TRBV4-2 and TRBJ2-1, with D uncertain. The CDR3 extends over 15 amino acids. CDR1 is LGHNA, CDR2 YNFKEQ, per germline. V was cut by 3 bases and J by 0 bases, with 9 bases left in between.

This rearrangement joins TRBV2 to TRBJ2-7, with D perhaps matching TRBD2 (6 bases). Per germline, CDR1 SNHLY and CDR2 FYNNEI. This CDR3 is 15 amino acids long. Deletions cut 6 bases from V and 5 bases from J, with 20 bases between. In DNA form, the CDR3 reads TGTGCCAGCAGACTAAGGGACTCCGCGGGTGACGAGCAGTACTTC. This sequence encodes CASRLRDSAGDEQYF.

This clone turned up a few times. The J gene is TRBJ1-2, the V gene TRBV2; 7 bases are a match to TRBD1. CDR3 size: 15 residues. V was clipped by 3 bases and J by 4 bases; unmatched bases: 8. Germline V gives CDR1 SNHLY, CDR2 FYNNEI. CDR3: CASSEPGQPSYGYTF. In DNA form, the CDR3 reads TGTGCCAGCAGTGAGCCGGGACAGCCATCCTATGGCTACACCTTC.

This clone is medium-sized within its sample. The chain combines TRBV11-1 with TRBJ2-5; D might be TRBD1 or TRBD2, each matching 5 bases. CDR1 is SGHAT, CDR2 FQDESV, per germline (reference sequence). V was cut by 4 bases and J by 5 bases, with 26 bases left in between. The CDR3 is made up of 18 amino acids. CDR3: CASSSLGTRDDGWETQYF. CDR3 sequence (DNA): TGTGCCAGCAGCTCGTTGGGTACTCGGGACGATGGGTGGGAGACCCAGTACTTC.

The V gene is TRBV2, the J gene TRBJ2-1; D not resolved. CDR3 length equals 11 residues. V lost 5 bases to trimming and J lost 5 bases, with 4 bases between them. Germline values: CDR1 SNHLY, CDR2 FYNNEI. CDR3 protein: CASSYNNEQFF. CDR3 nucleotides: TGTGCCAGCAGTTATAACAATGAGCAGTTCTTC. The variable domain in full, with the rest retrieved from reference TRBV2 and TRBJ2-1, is EPEVTQTPSHQVTQMGQEVILRCVPISNHLYFYWYRQILGQKVEFLVSFYNNEISEKSEIFDDQFSVERPDGSNFTLKIRSTKLEDSAMYFCASSYNNEQFFGPGTRLTVL.

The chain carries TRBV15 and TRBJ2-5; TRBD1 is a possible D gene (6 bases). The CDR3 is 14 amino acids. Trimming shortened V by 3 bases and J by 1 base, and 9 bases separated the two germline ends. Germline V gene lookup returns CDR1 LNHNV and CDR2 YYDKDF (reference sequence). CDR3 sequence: CATSSDRFQETQYF. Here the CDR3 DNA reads TGTGCCACCAGCAGTGACAGGTTCCAAGAGACCCAGTACTTC.

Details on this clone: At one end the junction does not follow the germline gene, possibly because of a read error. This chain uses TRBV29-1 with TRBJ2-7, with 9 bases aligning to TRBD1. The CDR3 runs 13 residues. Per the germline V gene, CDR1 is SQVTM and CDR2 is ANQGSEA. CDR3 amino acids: CSVGTGNSHEQYF. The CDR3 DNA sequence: TGCAGCGTCGGGACAGGGAACTCCCACGAGCAGTACTTC.

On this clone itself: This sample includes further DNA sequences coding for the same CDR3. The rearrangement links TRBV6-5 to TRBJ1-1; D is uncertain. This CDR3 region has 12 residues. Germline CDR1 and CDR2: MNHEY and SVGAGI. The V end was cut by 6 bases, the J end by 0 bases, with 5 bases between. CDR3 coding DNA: TGTGCCAGCAGCTCGGTGAACACTGAAGCTTTCTTT. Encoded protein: CASSSVNTEAFF.

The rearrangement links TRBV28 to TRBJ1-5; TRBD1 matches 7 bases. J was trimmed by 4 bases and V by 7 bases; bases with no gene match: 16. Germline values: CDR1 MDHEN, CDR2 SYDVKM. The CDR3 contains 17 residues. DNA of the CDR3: TGTGCCAGCACCTCTTCGACAGGGCGGGTTGAGAATCAGCCCCAGCATTTT. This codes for CASTSSTGRVENQPQHF.

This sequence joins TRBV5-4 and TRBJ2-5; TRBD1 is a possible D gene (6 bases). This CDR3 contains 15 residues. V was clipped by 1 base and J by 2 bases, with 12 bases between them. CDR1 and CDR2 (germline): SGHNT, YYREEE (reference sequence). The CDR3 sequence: CASSLLGQIQETQYF. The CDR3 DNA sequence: TGTGCCAGCAGCTTGCTAGGACAGATACAAGAGACCCAGTACTTC.

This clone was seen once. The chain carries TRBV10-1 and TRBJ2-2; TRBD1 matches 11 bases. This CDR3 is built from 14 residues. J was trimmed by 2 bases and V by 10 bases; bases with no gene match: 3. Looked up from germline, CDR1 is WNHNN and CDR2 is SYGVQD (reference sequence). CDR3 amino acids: CATGQGANTGELFF. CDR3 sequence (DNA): TGCGCCACCGGACAGGGGGCTAACACCGGGGAGCTGTTTTTT.

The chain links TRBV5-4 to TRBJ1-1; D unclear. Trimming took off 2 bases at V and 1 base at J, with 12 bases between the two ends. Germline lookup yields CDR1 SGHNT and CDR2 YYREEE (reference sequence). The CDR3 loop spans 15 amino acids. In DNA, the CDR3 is TGTGCCAGCAGCTTCTCTGTCGGAGGGAACACTGAAGCTTTCTTT. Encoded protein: CASSFSVGGNTEAFF.

The CDR3 DNA reads as TGTGCCAGCAGCTCTGCGGGGTGGCAGAATAGCAATCAGCCCCAGCATTTT. Translation: CASSSAGWQNSNQPQHF. The rearrangement links TRBV11-3 to TRBJ1-5; the D is unclear. The CDR3 is 17 residues long. Trimming stripped 4 bases from V and 0 bases from J, with 16 bases between. Germline V gives CDR1 SGHNT, CDR2 YENEEA.

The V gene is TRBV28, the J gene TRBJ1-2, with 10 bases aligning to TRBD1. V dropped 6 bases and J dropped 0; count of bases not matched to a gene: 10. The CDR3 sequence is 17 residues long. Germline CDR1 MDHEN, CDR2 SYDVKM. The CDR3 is CASSPTSTGGTNYGYTF. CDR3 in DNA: TGTGCCAGCAGCCCTACGTCGACAGGGGGCACTAACTATGGCTACACCTTC.

In DNA form, the CDR3 reads TGTGCCAGCAGCTTGGGACAGAAAGAGACCCAGTACTTC. It is translated as CASSLGQKETQYF. V gene TRBV5-6 combines with J gene TRBJ2-5; possibly TRBD1 for D (5 bases). Germline CDR1 and CDR2: SGHDT and YYEEEE. Trimming removed 0 bases at V and 3 bases at J, with 6 bases between. The CDR3 is 13 amino acids.

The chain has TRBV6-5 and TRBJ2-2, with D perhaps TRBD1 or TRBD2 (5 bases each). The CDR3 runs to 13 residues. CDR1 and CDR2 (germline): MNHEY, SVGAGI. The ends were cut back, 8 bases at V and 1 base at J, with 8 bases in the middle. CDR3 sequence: CASEGRNTGELFF. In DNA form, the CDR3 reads TGTGCCAGCGAGGGGCGGAACACCGGGGAGCTGTTTTTT.

Written as DNA, the CDR3 is TGTGCCAGCGGGACTATCAATTACGAGCAGTACTTC. This sequence encodes CASGTINYEQYF. The chain combines TRBV6-1 with TRBJ2-7; the match to TRBD2 covers 7 bases. Trimming took 8 bases from V and 4 from J; bases not matched to a gene: 5. The CDR3 is made up of 12 amino acids. Germline CDR1 is MNHNS and CDR2 is SASEGT.

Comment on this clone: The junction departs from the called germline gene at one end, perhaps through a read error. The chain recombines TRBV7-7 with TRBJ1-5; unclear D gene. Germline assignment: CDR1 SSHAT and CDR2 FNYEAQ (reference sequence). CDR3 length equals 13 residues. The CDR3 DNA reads TGTGCTAGCAGCTTAGCCCCGAATCAGCCCCAGCATTTT. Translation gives CASSLAPNQPQHF.

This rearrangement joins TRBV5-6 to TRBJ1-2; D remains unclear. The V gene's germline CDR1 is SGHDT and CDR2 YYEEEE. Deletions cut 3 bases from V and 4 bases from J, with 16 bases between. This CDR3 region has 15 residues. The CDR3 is CASSSLSGRTYGYTF. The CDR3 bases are TGTGCCAGCAGCTCCCTGTCGGGGAGGACCTATGGCTACACCTTC.